This T cell receptor (beta chain) was obtained from a study of control samples from healthy donors and cancer patients. Germline V gene data show CDR1 as MDHEN and CDR2 as SYDVKM. Trimming shortened V by 8 bases and J by 5 bases, and 15 bases separated the two germline ends. CDR3 size: 13 residues. Produced via immunoSEQ multiplex PCR; TCRdb's table is partial and in-frame only. This repertoire shows some 71,000 clones, over 75% found once; its top ten account for 1.2%. Sequencing was carried out using PBMCs. The chain has TRBV28 and TRBJ2-5; D may correspond to TRBD1 or TRBD2 (6 bases each). This TCR was recovered from a woman aged 45-59 years with colorectal cancer. CDR3 coding DNA: TGTGCCAGCTCCCCCGGGGGCAGGGAGACCCAGTACTTC. It encodes CASSPGGRETQYF.